Below, 8 T cell receptor beta chains from the same sample are listed, as sequenced in a study of T cell responses to AZD1222 COVID-19 vaccine. Libraries were prepared by immunoSEQ multiplex PCR; TCRdb keeps only in-frame clonotypes and omits some of them. Altogether 100,000 to 150,000 clones are present, about 90% being singletons, with the ten largest covering about 4.1%. The specimen was peripheral blood, collected on day 0 of MenACWY control vaccination. The receptors here all came from an adult in good health.

This clone was seen a single time. V is TRBV5-1 and J is TRBJ1-6; 8 positions agree with TRBD1. This CDR3 is 18 amino acids long. Germline V lookup: CDR1 SGHRS, CDR2 YFSETQ. Trimming removed 4 bases from V and 0 bases from J; junction bases left unmatched: 9. The CDR3 sequence: CASSIPTGESSYNSPLHF. The CDR3 DNA reads TGCGCCAGCAGCATACCGACAGGGGAAAGCTCCTATAATTCACCCCTCCACTTT.

The chain is built from TRBV28 and TRBJ2-7, with 7 bases identical to TRBD2. The CDR3 length is 14 residues. V lost 2 bases, J lost 0 bases, and 1 base stayed unmatched. The germline gives CDR1 MDHEN, CDR2 SYDVKM. In DNA form, the CDR3 reads TGTGCCAGCAGTTTAGCGGGAGACTCCTACGAGCAGTACTTC. Amino acids: CASSLAGDSYEQYF.

The V call is TRBV2, the J call TRBJ2-7, with D unresolved. CDR1 is SNHLY and CDR2 is FYNNEI in the germline V gene. There are 10 residues in the CDR3. Trimming stripped 4 bases from V and 7 bases from J, with 5 bases between. In DNA, the CDR3 is TGTGCCAGCAGTGTAGTGGAGCAGTACTTC. Amino acids: CASSVVEQYF.

This chain uses TRBV4-1 with TRBJ1-5; D ambiguous. The CDR3 is 14 residues long. Looked up from germline, CDR1 is MGHRA and CDR2 is YSYEKL. Trimming removed 1 base from V and 2 bases from J, with 6 bases in between. CDR3 residues: CASSQGQGNQPQHF. DNA for the CDR3: TGCGCCAGCAGCCAAGGGCAAGGCAATCAGCCCCAGCATTTT.

V and J are TRBV28 and TRBJ2-1; 10 bases line up with TRBD2. V trimming: 6 bases; J trimming: 5 bases; junction bases outside the gene matches: 10. This CDR3 has 16 residues. From germline, CDR1 is MDHEN and CDR2 SYDVKM. CDR3 DNA: TGTGCCAGCAGGGTCCCCGGGACTAGCGCGAACAATGAGCAGTTCTTC. It yields the protein CASRVPGTSANNEQFF.

V is TRBV9 and J is TRBJ2-2; the D gene is possibly TRBD1 (7 bases). V lost 0 bases and J lost 8, with 23 bases in between. The CDR3 extends over 18 amino acids. CDR1 and CDR2 (germline): SGDLS, YYNGEE. The CDR3: CASSVGGLRGTRAGELFF. The CDR3 coding sequence is TGTGCCAGCAGCGTAGGTGGGCTCAGGGGGACTCGAGCAGGGGAGCTGTTTTTT.

This clone appeared a few times. The chain links TRBV4-1 to TRBJ2-5, with D possibly TRBD2 on 5 matching bases. Per germline, CDR1 MGHRA and CDR2 YSYEKL. Trimming cost V 1 base and J 5 bases, with 11 bases left between them. There are 14 residues in the CDR3. This CDR3 reads CASSQVGLTETQYF. The CDR3 bases are TGCGCCAGCAGCCAAGTTGGACTCACGGAGACCCAGTACTTC.

Only one count was recorded for this clone. V gene TRBV6-5 combines with J gene TRBJ2-3; D is unclear. The CDR3 covers 16 residues. CDR1 and CDR2 from the germline V gene are MNHEY and SVGAGI. V lost 0 bases and J 2 bases, leaving 12 bases between the germline ends. CDR3 loop: CASSYSIGETTDTQYF. The CDR3 region has the DNA TGTGCCAGCAGTTACTCGATCGGAGAAACCACAGATACGCAGTATTTT.